Included here is one T cell receptor (beta chain) sequence, with context. The antigen is not known. The data are from a study of T cell repertoires in cytomegalovirus infection. TCRdb reprocessed the reads with MiXCR, giving one entry per CDR3 protein. Of about 310,000 distinct CDR3 sequences listed, just under 25% are singletons. CDR1 MNHEY and CDR2 SVGEGT come from the germline V gene. CDR3 length equals 15 residues. V was pared by 4 bases and J by 4 bases, with 14 bases between. The TCR sequence derives from a human donor in good health (CMV status not recorded). Some clones in this sample may be carry-over from other donors' samples. Sample: cultured PBMCs, taken from culture after CMV antigen stimulation. This chain joins TRBV6-2 or TRBV6-3 and TRBJ1-3; no reliable D call. CDR3 DNA: TGTGCCAGCAGTTCATACCGACTGGTCGGAAACACCATATATTTT. Protein sequence: CASSSYRLVGNTIYF.